This T cell receptor beta chain was identified during a study of T cells after yellow fever vaccination. Whole-study findings and limits: The presence of abundant clonotypes contaminating from the bulk population was possible in FACS-sorted repertoires. Overlap between CD4 and CD8 compartments was detected for a small share of clonotypes.

Looked up from germline, CDR1 is DFQATT and CDR2 is SNEGSKA (reference sequence). CDR3 size: 12 residues. Each CDR3 protein is one row after TCRdb ran MiXCR on the 5' RACE reads. The sample has about 430,000 distinct CDR3 sequences, 18% seen once. This clonotype was counted a few times. Its antigen is undetermined. Material: PBMCs, obtained before the yellow fever booster vaccination. The TCR originated in a man in his late teens or twenties who received the YFV17D yellow fever vaccine. This chain joins TRBV20-1 and TRBJ1-1, with D tentatively TRBD1 (6 bases). The CDR3 here is CRGGRPGTEAFF. CDR3 bases: TGCAGGGGGGGCCGGCCAGGGACTGAAGCTTTCTTT.